These 2 T cell receptor beta chains came from one sample sequenced in a study of neurological immune-mediated disorders. Each CDR3 protein gets one entry after TCRdb re-called the 5' RACE reads with MiXCR. The sample gives tens of thousands of distinct CDR3 sequences, 3.4% of which show up once; approximately 3.7% is in the top ten. Input material: PBMCs. All receptors come from a man aged 40-49 years with multiple sclerosis.

This clonotype was detected many times. The chain joins TRBV10-2 to TRBJ2-4; 7 nucleotides match TRBD2. The CDR3 has 17 residues. Germline assignment: CDR1 WSHSY and CDR2 SAAADI. With 3 bases clipped from V and 0 bases from J, the junction kept 8 bases outside the gene matches. In DNA form, the CDR3 reads TGCGCCAGCAGTGATCGAGCGGGGCCGCTAGCCAAAAACATTCAGTACTTC. It yields the protein CASSDRAGPLAKNIQYF.

This clonotype has just a few counts. The chain recombines TRBV5-1 with TRBJ2-2; D unresolved. CDR1 SGHRS and CDR2 YFSETQ come from the germline V gene. This CDR3 is 14 amino acids long. The V end was cut by 4 bases, the J end by 1 base, with 8 bases between. The CDR3 loop is CASSLTGNTGELFF. CDR3 nucleotide sequence: TGCGCCAGCAGCCTTACGGGGAACACCGGGGAGCTGTTTTTT. Filled out from reference TRBV5-1 and TRBJ2-2, the complete variable domain reads KAGVTQTPRYLIKTRGQQVTLSCSPISGHRSVSWYQQTPGQGLQFLFEYFSETQRNKGNFPGRFSGRQFSNSRSEMNVSTLELGDSALYLCASSLTGNTGELFFGEGSRLTVL.